Shown below are 12 T cell receptor beta chains from a single sample sequenced in a study of T-cell reconstitution after alpha-beta-depleted transplantation in children. Unique molecular identifiers were built into the TCRbeta library. In TCRdb, the PCR reads were re-called with MiXCR into one record per CDR3 protein. Here the sample spans 44,000 or so distinct CDR3 sequences, about a tenth being singletons. This specimen was PBMCs, mostly from graft donor cells, taken 60 days after TCRalphabeta/CD19-depleted stem cell transplant. These receptors were obtained from a male patient between 2 and 10 years old who had a stem cell transplant for chronic granulomatous disease, so the T cells may come from the graft donor.

This clonotype was counted at least ten times. The chain carries TRBV20-1 and TRBJ1-2; weak D call: TRBD1 (6 bases). The ends were cut back, 5 bases at V and 4 bases at J, with 23 bases in the middle. CDR3 length: 16 amino acids. Germline CDR1 DFQATT, CDR2 SNEGSKA (reference sequence). The DNA of the CDR3 is TGCAGTGCTCCCAGGGGTTGGCAGGGCCAAAGCTATGGCTACACCTTC. This gives the protein CSAPRGWQGQSYGYTF.

In its sample, this clonotype was seen many times. V is TRBV7-9 and J is TRBJ1-1; D gene uncertain. Germline CDR1 is SEHNR and CDR2 is FQNEAQ (reference sequence). This CDR3 region has 15 residues. The V end lost 0 bases, the J end lost 2 bases, and 10 bases lay between the germline ends. In DNA, the CDR3 is TGTGCCAGCAGCTTAGCGTCCTTGGTCAACACTGAAGCTTTCTTT. Protein: CASSLASLVNTEAFF.

The chain has TRBV14 and TRBJ2-5, with D possibly being TRBD2 (7 bases). CDR3 size: 15 residues. Per the germline V gene, CDR1 is SGHDN and CDR2 is FVKESK. V was trimmed by 4 bases and J by 2 bases, leaving 14 bases between them. The CDR3 reads CASSLGGVPQETQYF. For the CDR3, the DNA is TGTGCCAGCAGCCTAGGGGGGGTCCCACAAGAGACCCAGTACTTC.

This clonotype was recorded many times. The genes are TRBV2 and TRBJ1-5; D remains unclear. Germline V lookup: CDR1 SNHLY, CDR2 FYNNEI. V shed 6 bases and J shed 3 bases, with 12 bases lying between them. The CDR3 loop spans 14 amino acids. CDR3 loop: CASSLRGFNQPQHF. The DNA of the CDR3 is TGTGCCAGCAGCCTACGAGGTTTCAATCAGCCCCAGCATTTT.

There are many counts of this clonotype. The rearrangement links TRBV20-1 to TRBJ2-1, with a possible D match to TRBD2 (5 bases). The CDR3 loop spans 13 amino acids. Trimming removed 1 base at V and 5 bases at J, with 9 bases between. Per germline, CDR1 DFQATT and CDR2 SNEGSKA (reference sequence). The CDR3 loop is CSARGRRDNEQFF. The CDR3 nucleotides read TGCAGTGCTAGAGGGAGGCGGGACAATGAGCAGTTCTTC.

J is TRBJ1-2 and V is TRBV27, with D unresolved. This CDR3 comprises 14 residues. Trimming left V 7 bases short and J 4 bases short, with 16 bases between. Germline assignment: CDR1 MNHEY and CDR2 SMNVEV (reference sequence). The CDR3 is CASKSSTSGYGYTF. CDR3 DNA: TGTGCCAGCAAATCTTCCACGAGTGGCTATGGCTACACCTTC.

Ten or more counts support this clonotype. The chain couples TRBV5-1 to TRBJ2-3; TRBD2 agrees at 8 bases. The CDR3 is 11 residues long. The ends lost 2 bases at V and 14 bases at J; junction bases unmatched: 4. Looked up from germline, CDR1 is SGHRS and CDR2 is YFSETQ. The DNA of the CDR3 is TGCGCCAGCAGCTTAGGGACTAGTATGTATTTT. This gives the protein CASSLGTSMYF. Based on the CDR3 plus reference TRBV5-1 and TRBJ2-3, the full variable domain is KAGVTQTPRYLIKTRGQQVTLSCSPISGHRSVSWYQQTPGQGLQFLFEYFSETQRNKGNFPGRFSGRQFSNSRSEMNVSTLELGDSALYLCASSLGTSMYFGPGTRLTVL.

This chain joins TRBV18 and TRBJ2-7; 8 nucleotides line up with TRBD2. Germline CDR1 and CDR2: KGHSH and LQKENI. V lost 2 bases and J lost 4; bases outside the gene matches: 16. The CDR3 length is 18 residues. Here the CDR3 DNA reads TGTGCCAGCTCACCAGAGCGGGGGATCGGATCTGTTAGGTACGAGCAGTACTTC. This gives the protein CASSPERGIGSVRYEQYF.

The chain recombines TRBV30 with TRBJ2-5; perhaps TRBD2 as D (5 bases). Germline V CDR1 and CDR2: GTSNPN, SVGIG (reference sequence). The CDR3 loop spans 13 amino acids. Trimming took off 0 bases at V and 4 bases at J, with 9 bases between the two ends. Written as DNA, the CDR3 is TGTGCCTGGAGTGTAGTTGGAGGAGAGACCCAGTACTTC. It encodes CAWSVVGGETQYF.

The chain joins TRBV6-1 to TRBJ1-1; 12 bases align to TRBD1. This CDR3 contains 14 residues. Losses at the gene ends were 3 bases for V and 7 bases for J; bases not matched to a gene: 3. Germline V gene sequence: CDR1 MNHNS, CDR2 SASEGT. CDR3 DNA sequence: TGTGCCAGCAGTGACCGGGACAGGGGGCTTGAAGCTTTCTTT. It translates to CASSDRDRGLEAFF.

This clonotype was picked up many times. This chain links TRBV27 with TRBJ2-7; 7 positions agree with TRBD2. Germline V gives CDR1 MNHEY, CDR2 SMNVEV (reference sequence). CDR3 length: 15 amino acids. Trimming at V came to 3 bases and at J to 2 bases, leaving 7 bases not matched to a gene. The CDR3 sequence is CASSLGGGPPYEQYF. The CDR3 coding sequence is TGTGCCAGCAGTTTGGGGGGAGGGCCCCCCTACGAGCAGTACTTC.

V is TRBV7-7 and J is TRBJ2-3, with D hard to call. V lost 5 bases, J lost 0 bases, and 6 bases lay in between. Per germline, CDR1 SSHAT and CDR2 FNYEAQ (reference sequence). The CDR3 consists of 13 residues. The CDR3 loop is CASSQDSTDTQYF. Written as DNA, the CDR3 is TGTGCCAGCAGCCAGGACAGCACAGATACGCAGTATTTT.